This entry describes one TCR beta chain. Profiling relied on immunoSEQ multiplex PCR, and the TCRdb table lists in-frame clones only, not all of them. Counted here are 75,000 to 90,000 clones, 85% to 95% occurring once; the ten biggest clones make up 0.35% to 0.4%. Trimming cost V 5 bases and J 2 bases; bases outside gene matches: 9. CDR1 and CDR2 (germline): SGHTA, FQGNSA. The CDR3 contains 15 residues. The data belong to a study of technical replicates of blood from several donors. The sequenced material came from T cells isolated from PBMCs. The chain couples TRBV7-2 to TRBJ2-7, with TRBD2 matching over 7 bases. The receptor's source is a human donor in good health. CDR3 amino acids: CASSNSPAGPYEQYF. In nucleotides, the CDR3 is TGTGCCAGCAGCAACAGCCCAGCGGGGCCCTACGAGCAGTACTTC.